The clone carrying this TCR beta chain has just a few counts. The antigen remains unidentified. The data belong to a study of T cells after yellow fever vaccination. Study as a whole: SMART-Seq v4 Ultra Low Input prepared libraries from low-cell fractions.

Whole-study findings and limits: On re-exposure, the response was weaker but peaked faster, at day 5 versus 15. After the booster, 96% of CD4 and approximately 90% of CD8 primary-response clones were re-detected.

The CDR3 sequence is 16 residues long. V was clipped by 5 bases and J by 7 bases; unmatched bases: 9. Germline CDR1 and CDR2: SGHTA and FQGNSA. 5'RACE template switching produced TCR cDNA carrying a universal primer site and UMIs. Using its own MiXCR run on the 5' RACE reads, TCRdb lists one record per CDR3 protein. The sample gives about 240,000 distinct CDR3 sequences, 3.6% of which show up once; about a fifth is in the top ten. This chain joins TRBV7-2 and TRBJ1-6, with TRBD1 matching over 9 bases. This TCR derives from a man aged 18-30 years who received the YFV17D yellow fever vaccine. This sample comprised PBMCs, obtained 15 days after the yellow fever booster vaccination. The CDR3 is CASSPQDRGYNSPLHF. CDR3 DNA sequence: TGTGCCAGCAGCCCCCAGGACAGGGGATACAATTCACCCCTCCACTTT.